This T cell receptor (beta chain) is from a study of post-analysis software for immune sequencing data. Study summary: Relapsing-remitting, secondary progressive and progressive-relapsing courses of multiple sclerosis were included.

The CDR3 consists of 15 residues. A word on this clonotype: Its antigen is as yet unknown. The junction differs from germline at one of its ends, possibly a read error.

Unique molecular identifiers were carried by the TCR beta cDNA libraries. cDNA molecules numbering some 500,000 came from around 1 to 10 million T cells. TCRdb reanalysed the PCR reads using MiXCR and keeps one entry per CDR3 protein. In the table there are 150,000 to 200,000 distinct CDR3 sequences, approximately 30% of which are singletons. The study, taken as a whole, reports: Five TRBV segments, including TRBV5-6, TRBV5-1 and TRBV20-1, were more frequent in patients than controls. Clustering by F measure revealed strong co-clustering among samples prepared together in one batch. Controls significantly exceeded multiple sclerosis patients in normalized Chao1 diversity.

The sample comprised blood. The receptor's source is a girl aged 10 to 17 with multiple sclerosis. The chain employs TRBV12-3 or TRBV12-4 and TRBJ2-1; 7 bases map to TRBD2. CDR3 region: CVSSLVGSGRNEQFF. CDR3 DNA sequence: TGTGTCAGCAGTTTAGTGGGTAGCGGGCGTAATGAGCAGTTCTTC.